This T cell receptor beta chain was recovered during a study of Ad26.COV2.S vaccination and SARS-CoV-2 variants. Study-level findings and limits: People who got the vaccine or the placebo had similar non-spike TCR breadth.

Here immunoSEQ multiplex PCR was the method, and the copy in TCRdb shows in-frame clones only, minus some. There are about 680,000 clones in the sample; roughly 90% occur only once, and around 1.4% lies in the top ten. Germline V lookup: CDR1 DFQATT, CDR2 SNEGSKA (reference sequence). The CDR3 contains 11 residues. Deletions cut 3 bases from V and 6 bases from J, with 9 bases between. As concerns this clone: Its target is not known.

Regarding treatment: some 19 received Ad26.COV2.S at low or high dose, single or two shots; 5 received placebo; per-sample allocation not given. Samples analyzed were those drawn on day 63 after the first vaccine or placebo injection. The specimen comprised peripheral blood, sampled in a trial of Ad26.COV2.S vaccine versus placebo. The genes are TRBV20-1 and TRBJ2-7; no definite D call. This TCR was recovered from a person between 18 and 65 years old who received the Ad26.COV2.S COVID-19 vaccine or a placebo. CDR3 sequence: CSARGPGEQYF. As DNA, the CDR3 is TGCAGTGCTAGGGGCCCCGGCGAGCAGTACTTC.